This entry features one T cell receptor beta chain sequence. The target antigen is unknown. The data derive from a study of cytomegalovirus exposure and HLA in healthy donors. Overall study results and limits: Cytomegalovirus-associated status was assigned to about 150 TCR beta chains.

There are 14 residues in the CDR3. Germline assignment: CDR1 SNHLY and CDR2 FYNNEI. The V and J ends lost 7 bases and 9 bases, in that order; junction bases with no gene match: 15. The study ran its PCR with 60 Vbeta and 13 Jbeta primers. Profiling relied on immunoSEQ multiplex PCR, and the TCRdb table lists in-frame clones only, not all of them. This table holds about 110,000 clones, around 73% found once. The chain uses TRBV2 and TRBJ2-7; 7 bases map to TRBD1. Input material: PBMCs. This sequence was found in a man aged 35-49 years in good health and CMV-seronegative. The DNA for the CDR3 is TGTGCCAGCAAGGCGACAGGGCCCAATTCGGGGCAGTACTTC. It encodes CASKATGPNSGQYF.